The 32 T cell receptor beta chains reported below all come from one sample, sequenced in a study of blood T cell repertoires in COVID-19 (dated by TCRdb to about 2020). Library preparation employed the immunoSEQ multiplex PCR assay. TCRdb re-hosts the immuneACCESS table, in-frame sequences only. Its copies lack some clones; in the studies checked, an unresolved V gene accounts for under half of them, and the cause for the rest is not known. The sample records hundreds of thousands of clones, roughly 91% of which are singletons. Roughly 4% of the sample is taken by the ten largest. Sequenced input: peripheral blood. The receptors come from a woman in her twenties or thirties with acute or convalescent COVID-19.

The chain recombines TRBV9 with TRBJ2-1; D not resolved. V lost 4 bases to trimming and J lost 0 bases, with 11 bases between them. Germline V gene sequence: CDR1 SGDLS, CDR2 YYNGEE. The CDR3 spans 15 residues. The CDR3 loop reads CASSSSLSSYNEQFF. CDR3 nucleotide sequence: TGTGCCAGCAGCTCGTCCTTGTCCTCCTACAATGAGCAGTTCTTC.

V gene TRBV21-1 combines with J gene TRBJ2-3; TRBD1 reflects the table's D call only, with no check against the DNA. TRBV21-1 is assigned pseudogene status. The CDR3 extends over 17 amino acids. CDR3 in amino acids: CASSKVPPDRLTDTQYF. In DNA, the CDR3 is TGTGCCAGCAGCAAAGTCCCTCCCGACAGACTCACAGATACGCAGTATTTT.

This clone has a handful of counts. The chain couples TRBV7-6 to TRBJ2-7; tentative D call: TRBD1 (5 bases). This CDR3 comprises 14 residues. V dropped 2 bases and J dropped 0 bases, with 8 bases sitting between them. The germline V gene has CDR1 SGHVS and CDR2 FNYEAQ. The CDR3 is CASSLWGGSYEQYF. CDR3 DNA sequence: TGTGCCAGCAGCTTATGGGGCGGCTCCTACGAGCAGTACTTC.

With regard to this clone: Other nucleotide sequences from this sample produce the same CDR3. V and J are TRBV7-9 and TRBJ2-5; 11 nucleotides line up with TRBD1. From germline, CDR1 is SEHNR and CDR2 FQNEAQ (reference sequence). This CDR3 is built from 15 residues. The V and J ends lost 4 bases and 5 bases, in that order; junction bases with no gene match: 6. The CDR3 is CASSYGQGAGETQYF. CDR3 coding DNA: TGTGCCAGCAGCTACGGACAGGGGGCGGGGGAGACCCAGTACTTC.

This chain links TRBV7-3 with TRBJ2-7, with a weak D call TRBD1 (6 bases). Between the trimmed V and J ends, which lost 5 bases and 5 bases, there was a span of 22 bases. CDR1 is SGHTA, CDR2 FQGTGA, per germline. This CDR3 region has 16 residues. The CDR3 DNA is TGTGCCAGCAGCGAGAGGTTGACAGGCAATTTGAACGAGCAGTACTTC. It translates to CASSERLTGNLNEQYF.

The rearrangement joins TRBV29-1 to TRBJ2-6; 7 nucleotides match TRBD2. The germline V gene encodes CDR1 SQVTM and CDR2 ANQGSEA. V trimming: 7 bases; J trimming: 4 bases; junction bases outside the gene matches: 10. The CDR3 sequence is 15 residues long. This CDR3 reads CSAGLGQVGANVLTF. The CDR3 DNA reads TGCAGCGCCGGACTAGGGCAAGTGGGGGCCAACGTCCTGACTTTC.

The genes are TRBV27 and TRBJ2-7, with D perhaps matching TRBD1 (6 bases). The V gene's germline CDR1 is MNHEY and CDR2 SMNVEV (reference sequence). The CDR3 totals 11 residues. V gave up 5 bases and J gave up 8 bases, with 10 bases separating them. Here the CDR3 reads CASSQDRQQYF. CDR3 nucleotide sequence: TGTGCCAGCAGTCAGGACAGACAGCAGTACTTC.

This rearrangement joins TRBV5-1 to TRBJ2-3, with D maybe TRBD2 (5 bases). The V gene lost 4 bases and the J gene lost 9 bases, with 18 bases spanning the gap. Looked up from germline, CDR1 is SGHRS and CDR2 is YFSETQ. CDR3 size: 14 residues. The CDR3 spells CASSPEGFRGTQYF. As DNA, the CDR3 is TGCGCCAGCAGCCCCGAGGGCTTCCGGGGAACGCAGTATTTT.

V is TRBV2 and J is TRBJ1-1, with 11 bases lining up with TRBD1. Germline V lookup: CDR1 SNHLY, CDR2 FYNNEI. CDR3 length: 11 residues. The J segment lost 10 bases and the V segment lost 7 bases, leaving 2 bases of the junction unmatched. The CDR3 DNA sequence: TGTGCCAGCACCGGACAGGGGGCAGCTTTCTTT. It specifies CASTGQGAAFF.

This sequence joins TRBV9 and TRBJ2-2; TRBD2 might be the D (6 bases). The CDR3 spans 13 residues. Germline assignment: CDR1 SGDLS and CDR2 YYNGEE. V gave up 1 base and J gave up 6 bases, with 7 bases separating them. The CDR3: CASSVWGAGELFF. The CDR3 DNA follows: TGTGCCAGCAGCGTATGGGGGGCCGGGGAGCTGTTTTTT.

The rearrangement uses TRBV5-1 and TRBJ1-6; 9 bases agree with TRBD1. V was clipped by 3 bases and J by 10 bases; unmatched bases: 8. CDR1 and CDR2 (germline): SGHRS, YFSETQ. CDR3 size: 15 residues. CDR3 bases: TGCGCCAGCAGCTCGATCGGACAGGGGAGATCACCCCTCCACTTT. This translates into CASSSIGQGRSPLHF.

The chain combines TRBV7-2 with TRBJ2-1, with TRBD2 matching over 7 bases. V was clipped by 2 bases and J by 9 bases; unmatched bases: 7. Germline values: CDR1 SGHTA, CDR2 FQGNSA. CDR3 length: 14 amino acids. Here the CDR3 reads CASSLRGGVGEQFF. DNA of the CDR3: TGTGCCAGCAGCTTACGCGGGGGAGTGGGTGAGCAGTTCTTC.

The chain couples TRBV28 to TRBJ2-3, with 7 bases fitting TRBD2. Germline trimming cut 7 bases from V and 3 bases from J; bases unmatched to any gene: 7. The CDR3 is made up of 14 amino acids. Germline lookup yields CDR1 MDHEN and CDR2 SYDVKM. Here the CDR3 DNA reads TGTGCCAGCATGAGGGACTACATAACAGATACGCAGTATTTT. Its protein is CASMRDYITDTQYF.

This clone has just a few counts. The chain links TRBV23-1 to TRBJ1-6; no clear D. TRBV23-1 is flagged as an ORF with uncertain function. The CDR3 has 16 amino acids. With 0 bases removed from V and 4 bases from J, the gap between germline ends came to 10 bases. The CDR3, as DNA: TGCGCCAGCAGTCAATCGAGCGATGGATATAATTCACCCCTCCACTTT. It is translated as CASSQSSDGYNSPLHF.

This chain joins TRBV23-1 and TRBJ2-1, with D perhaps TRBD1 (5 bases). TRBV23-1 is assigned to the ORF class and has an uncertain function. This CDR3 comprises 14 residues. The germline V and J ends were trimmed by 5 bases and 4 bases, with 12 bases remaining between them. The CDR3 nucleotides read TGCGCCAGCAGTGGGGCCGCTCCGTACAATGAGCAGTTCTTC. Its translation: CASSGAAPYNEQFF.

In the case of this clone: In the same sample, other DNA sequences code for this CDR3. The V call is TRBV4-1, the J call TRBJ2-1; tentative D call: TRBD2 (6 bases). Germline V lookup: CDR1 MGHRA, CDR2 YSYEKL. The CDR3 contains 16 residues. Trimming pared 0 bases from V and 0 bases from J, leaving 9 bases between. The CDR3 is CASSQDAGSSYNEQFF. As DNA, the CDR3 is TGCGCCAGCAGCCAAGACGCGGGAAGCTCCTACAATGAGCAGTTCTTC.

V gene TRBV6-5 combines with J gene TRBJ1-5; TRBD1 is a possible D gene (6 bases). V was pared by 7 bases and J by 2 bases, with 12 bases between. The CDR3 totals 14 residues. Germline V gene lookup returns CDR1 MNHEY and CDR2 SVGAGI. CDR3 amino acids: CASIPAGGNQPQHF. The DNA of the CDR3 is TGTGCCAGCATTCCAGCAGGGGGCAATCAGCCCCAGCATTTT.

The chain employs TRBV19 and TRBJ2-7, with 12 bases matching TRBD1. Germline lookup yields CDR1 LNHDA and CDR2 SQIVND (reference sequence). Trimming at V came to 6 bases and at J to 4 bases, leaving 7 bases not matched to a gene. The CDR3 length is 15 residues. The CDR3 nucleotides read TGTGCCAGTAGCGCCCGGGACAGGGGGCTTTACGAGCAGTACTTC. Translating it yields CASSARDRGLYEQYF.

V is TRBV2 and J is TRBJ2-1; 11 bases match TRBD2. V lost 3 bases, J lost 5 bases, and 3 bases stayed unmatched. This CDR3 is 15 amino acids long. The germline gives CDR1 SNHLY, CDR2 FYNNEI. The CDR3 sequence is CASSEIAGGNNEQFF. DNA of the CDR3: TGTGCCAGCAGTGAGATAGCGGGGGGGAACAATGAGCAGTTCTTC. Full variable domain (remainder filled in from reference TRBV2 and TRBJ2-1): EPEVTQTPSHQVTQMGQEVILRCVPISNHLYFYWYRQILGQKVEFLVSFYNNEISEKSEIFDDQFSVERPDGSNFTLKIRSTKLEDSAMYFCASSEIAGGNNEQFFGPGTRLTVL.

To note about this clone: This sample also contains other DNA sequences that code for the same CDR3. V usage is TRBV3-1 (or the pseudogene TRBV3-2) and J usage is TRBJ2-5, with TRBD2 as a possible D gene (7 bases). With 6 bases removed from V and 7 bases from J, the gap between germline ends came to 24 bases. Germline V CDR1 and CDR2: LGHDT, YNNKEL (reference sequence). This CDR3 has 16 residues. The CDR3 is CASSLQGGAGAGTQYF. The CDR3 DNA reads TGTGCCAGCAGTCTACAAGGGGGGGCGGGTGCCGGGACCCAGTACTTC.

The table lists this clone with a count of one. V gene TRBV30 combines with J gene TRBJ1-2; possibly TRBD1 for D (5 bases). The CDR3 is 12 amino acids. V shed 4 bases and J shed 8 bases, with 14 bases lying between them. Germline V gives CDR1 GTSNPN, CDR2 SVGIG (reference sequence). CDR3 residues: CAWKFGTWGYTF. CDR3 bases: TGTGCCTGGAAATTTGGGACTTGGGGCTACACCTTC.

J is TRBJ1-6 and V is TRBV2; D unresolved. The CDR3 has 15 amino acids. Germline CDR1 reads SNHLY; CDR2 reads FYNNEI. The ends were cut back, 4 bases at V and 0 bases at J, with 7 bases in the middle. This CDR3 reads CASSVLSSYNSPLHF. In nucleotides, the CDR3 is TGTGCCAGCAGTGTACTGAGCTCCTATAATTCACCCCTCCACTTT.

CDR3 coding DNA: TGTGCCAGCAGCTTAAGGGGGGGTGAGGGTCAGCCCCAGCATTTT. Its protein product is CASSLRGGEGQPQHF. This chain connects TRBV7-6 to TRBJ1-5, with a tentative D call TRBD1 (6 bases). This CDR3 has 15 amino acids. Germline CDR1 reads SGHVS; CDR2 reads FNYEAQ. Trimming stripped 2 bases from V and 6 bases from J, with 14 bases between.

Notes on this clone: The sample carries other DNA sequences with the same CDR3. The V call is TRBV5-6, the J call TRBJ2-7; D possibly corresponds to TRBD2 (5 bases). The CDR3 loop spans 13 amino acids. Between the trimmed V and J ends, which lost 4 bases and 1 base, there was a span of 9 bases. The germline gives CDR1 SGHDT, CDR2 YYEEEE. CDR3 DNA: TGTGCCAGCAGCAGGACGGGATCCTACGAGCAGTACTTC. Protein sequence: CASSRTGSYEQYF.

The chain uses TRBV5-1 and TRBJ1-2, with 8 bases that match TRBD1. The CDR3 consists of 17 residues. The germline V gene has CDR1 SGHRS and CDR2 YFSETQ. With V trimmed by 4 bases and J by 0 bases, 11 bases remained unmatched. The CDR3 region has the DNA TGCGCCAGCAGCCCAACCGGGACAGGTGTCGCTAACTATGGCTACACCTTC. It is translated as CASSPTGTGVANYGYTF.

CDR3 amino acids: CASSVSEGTQYF. The CDR3 bases are TGTGCCAGCAGCGTATCCGAGGGTACGCAGTATTTT. The chain employs TRBV9 and TRBJ2-3; possible D gene TRBD2, 5 bases. Deletions cut 1 base from V and 8 bases from J, with 8 bases between. Germline V gives CDR1 SGDLS, CDR2 YYNGEE. This CDR3 has 12 residues.

The V and J genes are TRBV6-5 and TRBJ2-7, with TRBD1 matching over 8 bases. In germline, CDR1 is MNHEY, CDR2 SVGAGI. With 8 bases clipped from V and 4 bases from J, the junction kept 13 bases outside the gene matches. CDR3 length: 15 amino acids. The CDR3 nucleotides read TGTGCCAGCGGAGTGGATCAGGGGGCGCGGTACGAGCAGTACTTC. It translates to CASGVDQGARYEQYF.

The V gene is TRBV2, the J gene TRBJ2-7, with D possibly TRBD2 on 5 matching bases. The CDR3 runs to 17 residues. V was trimmed by 0 bases and J by 6 bases, leaving 21 bases between them. Germline V gene data show CDR1 as SNHLY and CDR2 as FYNNEI. The CDR3 DNA follows: TGTGCCAGCAGTGAAGCTCGCGCTTCGGCGGGTGAAGGCGAGCAGTACTTC. Translated, it gives CASSEARASAGEGEQYF.

On this clone: The germline gene is not matched at one end of the junction; a read error may be the cause. The V call is TRBV3-1 (or the pseudogene TRBV3-2), the J call TRBJ1-6, with 7 nucleotides matching TRBD1. CDR1 is LGHDT, CDR2 YNNKEL, per germline (reference sequence). The CDR3 covers 14 residues. The CDR3 reads CASSRTGYTSPLHF. The CDR3 nucleotides are TGTGCCAGCAGTCGGACAGGATATACTTCACCCCTCCACTTT.

This clone appeared a single time. The chain carries TRBV6-4 and TRBJ1-2; D remains unclear. The CDR3 consists of 11 residues. Germline V gene data show CDR1 as MRHNA and CDR2 as SNTAGT. V lost 6 bases and J lost 8, with 10 bases in between. CDR3 in amino acids: CASSPTEGYTF. The CDR3 DNA follows: TGTGCCAGCAGCCCTACGGAGGGCTACACCTTC.

This sequence joins TRBV11-2 and TRBJ2-4, with D unresolved. Germline V CDR1 and CDR2: SGHAT, FQNNGV. CDR3 size: 18 residues. Trimming stripped 2 bases from V and 0 bases from J, with 17 bases between. The CDR3 sequence: CASSLFVTDSLAKNIQYF. The CDR3 DNA reads TGTGCCAGCAGCTTATTTGTTACAGATTCATTAGCCAAAAACATTCAGTACTTC.

The rearrangement links TRBV5-5 to TRBJ2-7; 8 positions match TRBD1. In germline, CDR1 is SGHKS, CDR2 YYEKEE (reference sequence). CDR3 length equals 18 residues. Losses at the gene ends were 1 base for V and 6 bases for J; bases not matched to a gene: 18. The CDR3 bases are TGTGCCAGCAGCTTGCGACCATATCCGGGGGACAGGAGCGCCGAGCAGTACTTC. Its protein product is CASSLRPYPGDRSAEQYF.